The T cell receptor (beta chain) described here comes from a study of T-cell reconstitution after alpha-beta-depleted transplantation in children. The library targeted TCRbeta and was prepared with unique molecular identifiers. TCRdb re-analysed the PCR reads in MiXCR, keeping a single row per CDR3 protein. The table records around 180,000 distinct CDR3 sequences, around 10% of them present only once. Ten or more counts support this clonotype. This CDR3 spans 13 amino acids. The V and J ends lost 3 bases and 7 bases respectively, with 13 bases between them. Germline loops: CDR1 MDHEN, CDR2 SYDVKM. The chain has TRBV28 and TRBJ2-7; D not certain. This TCR came from a boy aged 2-9 years with acute myeloid leukemia, due to receive a stem cell transplant. The sample in question was PBMCs, obtained before TCRalphabeta/CD19-depleted stem cell transplant. CDR3: CASSLPSPREQYF. The CDR3, as DNA: TGTGCCAGCAGTTTGCCTTCCCCCAGGGAGCAGTACTTC.